A single T cell receptor beta chain is shown here with its context. Its target is unknown. TCR alpha and beta CDR3 regions were amplified from RNA using iRepertoire nested multiplex PCR. From the multiplex PCR reads, TCRdb called clonotypes with MiXCR, one entry per CDR3 protein. Among approximately 3,000 distinct CDR3 sequences listed, roughly 17% were seen once. The CDR3 consists of 17 residues. The V gene lost 0 bases and the J gene lost 2 bases, with 14 bases spanning the gap. Germline V gene data show CDR1 as LGHDT and CDR2 as YNNKEL (reference sequence). This sample is part of a study of glioma-infiltrating T cells. Whole-study results and caveats: Only very few CDR3 sequences appeared in both tissue and blood. Above-expected tissue-blood divergence occurred in all gliomas, most in low-grade ones.

Sample: glioma tissue, nonneoplastic brain tissue, or PBMCs (not recorded which). This sequence was found in a human donor with low-grade glioma or glioblastoma, undergoing nonglioma brain surgery, or in good health (not recorded which). J is TRBJ1-5 and V is TRBV3-1, with D maybe TRBD1 (5 bases). This CDR3 reads CASSQDYVSGGNQPQHF. The CDR3 coding sequence is TGTGCCAGCAGCCAAGATTATGTATCGGGGGGCAATCAGCCCCAGCATTTT.